Reported below is one TCR beta chain. Using a J-beta primer mix together with a sample-barcoded 5' primer, a second PCR was run for 7 to 11 cycles. TCRdb re-derived calls from the 5' RACE reads in MiXCR, one entry per CDR3 protein. The table lists more than 800,000 distinct CDR3 sequences, more than 40% of them singletons. This CDR3 is 14 amino acids long. Germline CDR1 SGHDN, CDR2 FVKESK. Losses at the gene ends were 1 base for V and 6 bases for J; bases not matched to a gene: 1. Per-sample yields of isolated PBMCs were at least 6 million. These data originate in a study of blood T cells in healthy people across ages.

The chain links TRBV14 to TRBJ2-1; 9 bases agree with TRBD1. This sequence was found in a woman aged 60-70 years in good health. The sequencing input was blood. CDR3 nucleotide sequence: TGTGCCAGCAGCCAAGGGGACAGGGCCAATGAGCAGTTCTTC. Its protein is CASSQGDRANEQFF.